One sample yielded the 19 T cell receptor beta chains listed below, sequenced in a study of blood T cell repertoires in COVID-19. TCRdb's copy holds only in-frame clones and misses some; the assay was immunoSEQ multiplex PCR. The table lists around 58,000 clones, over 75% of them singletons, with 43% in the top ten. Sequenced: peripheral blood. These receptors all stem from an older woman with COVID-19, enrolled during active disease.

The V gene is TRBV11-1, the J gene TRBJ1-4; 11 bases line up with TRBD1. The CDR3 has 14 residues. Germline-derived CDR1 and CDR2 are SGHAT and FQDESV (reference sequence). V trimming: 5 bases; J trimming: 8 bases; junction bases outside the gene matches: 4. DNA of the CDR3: TGTGCCAGCAGCGCGGGACAGGGGGAAGAAAAACTGTTTTTT. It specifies CASSAGQGEEKLFF.

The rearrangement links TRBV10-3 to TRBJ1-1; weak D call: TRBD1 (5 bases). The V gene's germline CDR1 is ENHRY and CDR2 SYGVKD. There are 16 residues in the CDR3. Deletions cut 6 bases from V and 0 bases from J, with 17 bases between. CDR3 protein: CAIRRDSRAMNTEAFF. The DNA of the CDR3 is TGTGCCATCAGGCGCGACAGCCGGGCTATGAACACTGAAGCTTTCTTT.

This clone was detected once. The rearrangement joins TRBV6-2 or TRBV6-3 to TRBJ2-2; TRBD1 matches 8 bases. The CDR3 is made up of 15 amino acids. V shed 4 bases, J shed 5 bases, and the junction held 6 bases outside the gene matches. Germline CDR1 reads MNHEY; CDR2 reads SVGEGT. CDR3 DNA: TGTGCCAGCAGTTCTACAGGGGGTAGTACCGGGGAGCTGTTTTTT. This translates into CASSSTGGSTGELFF.

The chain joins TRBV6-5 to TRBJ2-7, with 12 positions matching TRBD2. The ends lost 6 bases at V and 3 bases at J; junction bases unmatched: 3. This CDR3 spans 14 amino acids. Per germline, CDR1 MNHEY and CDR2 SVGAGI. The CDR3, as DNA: TGTGCCAGCAGAGGACTAGCGGGGCGCTACGAGCAGTACTTC. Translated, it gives CASRGLAGRYEQYF.

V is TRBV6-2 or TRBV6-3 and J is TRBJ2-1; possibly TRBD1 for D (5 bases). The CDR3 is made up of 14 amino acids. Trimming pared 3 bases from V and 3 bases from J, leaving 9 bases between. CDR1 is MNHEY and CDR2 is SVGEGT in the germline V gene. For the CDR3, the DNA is TGTGCCAGCAGTTATGGGGCCGGCTACAATGAGCAGTTCTTC. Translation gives CASSYGAGYNEQFF.

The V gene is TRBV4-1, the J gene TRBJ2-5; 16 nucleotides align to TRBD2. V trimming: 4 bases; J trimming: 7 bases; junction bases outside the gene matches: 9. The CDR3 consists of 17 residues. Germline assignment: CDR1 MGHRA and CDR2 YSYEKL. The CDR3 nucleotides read TGCGCCAGCAGCCCCCGAGCGGGACTAGCGGGAGGGGGGACCCAGTACTTC. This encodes CASSPRAGLAGGGTQYF.

The CDR3 DNA is TGCGCCAGCAGGGAAAGACAGACCGAAGCTTTCTTT. Its protein is CASRERQTEAFF. This chain joins TRBV10-2 and TRBJ1-1; D possibly corresponds to TRBD1 (5 bases). CDR1 and CDR2 from the germline V gene are WSHSY and SAAADI. With 6 bases removed from V and 8 bases from J, the gap between germline ends came to 13 bases. The CDR3 totals 12 residues.

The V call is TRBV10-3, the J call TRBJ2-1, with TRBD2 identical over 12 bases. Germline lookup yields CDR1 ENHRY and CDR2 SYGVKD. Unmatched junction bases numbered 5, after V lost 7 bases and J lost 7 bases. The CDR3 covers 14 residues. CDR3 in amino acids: CAIMSTSGRNEQFF. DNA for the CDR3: TGTGCCATCATGAGCACTAGCGGGAGGAATGAGCAGTTCTTC.

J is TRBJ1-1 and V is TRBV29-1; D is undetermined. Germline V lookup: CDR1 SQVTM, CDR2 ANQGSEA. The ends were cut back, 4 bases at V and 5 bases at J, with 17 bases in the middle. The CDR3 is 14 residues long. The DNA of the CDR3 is TGCAGCGTTGTCTCCCAATTAGTAGAGACTGAAGCTTTCTTT. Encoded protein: CSVVSQLVETEAFF.

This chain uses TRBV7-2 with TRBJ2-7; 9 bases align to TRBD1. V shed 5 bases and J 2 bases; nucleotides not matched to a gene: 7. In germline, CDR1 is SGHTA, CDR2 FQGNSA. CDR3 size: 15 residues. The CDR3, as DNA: TGTGCCAGCAGCACCTACGGGACAGGGCCCTACGAGCAGTACTTC. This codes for CASSTYGTGPYEQYF.

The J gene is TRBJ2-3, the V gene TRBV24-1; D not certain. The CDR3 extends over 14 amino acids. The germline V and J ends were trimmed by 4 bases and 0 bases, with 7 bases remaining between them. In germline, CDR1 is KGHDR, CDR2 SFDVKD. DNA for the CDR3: TGTGCCACCAGTGACCCGAGCAGCACAGATACGCAGTATTTT. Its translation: CATSDPSSTDTQYF.

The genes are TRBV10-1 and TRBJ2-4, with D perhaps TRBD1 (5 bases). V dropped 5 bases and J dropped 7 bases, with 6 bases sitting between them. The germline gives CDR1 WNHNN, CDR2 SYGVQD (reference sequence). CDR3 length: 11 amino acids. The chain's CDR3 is CASSSGNIQYF. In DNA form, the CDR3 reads TGCGCCAGCAGTTCAGGGAACATTCAGTACTTC.

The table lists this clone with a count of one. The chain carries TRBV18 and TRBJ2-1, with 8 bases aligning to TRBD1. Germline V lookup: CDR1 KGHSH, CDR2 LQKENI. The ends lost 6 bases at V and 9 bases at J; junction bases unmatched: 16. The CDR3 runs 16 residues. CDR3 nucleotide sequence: TGTGCCAGCTCCCGGCTCCGGGACAGGAAGTTTGGTGAGCAGTTCTTC. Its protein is CASSRLRDRKFGEQFF.

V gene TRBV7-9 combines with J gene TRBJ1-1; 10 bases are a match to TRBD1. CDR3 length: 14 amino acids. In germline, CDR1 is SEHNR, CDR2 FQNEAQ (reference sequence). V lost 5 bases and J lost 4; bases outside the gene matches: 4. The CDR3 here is CASSPGQGVTEAFF. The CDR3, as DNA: TGTGCCAGCAGCCCCGGACAGGGGGTCACTGAAGCTTTCTTT.

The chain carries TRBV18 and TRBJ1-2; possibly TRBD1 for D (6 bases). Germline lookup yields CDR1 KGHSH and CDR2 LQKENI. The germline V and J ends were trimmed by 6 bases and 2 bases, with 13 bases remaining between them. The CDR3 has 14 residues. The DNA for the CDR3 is TGTGCCAGCTCCGGACAGTCCTTAAACTATGGCTACACCTTC. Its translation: CASSGQSLNYGYTF. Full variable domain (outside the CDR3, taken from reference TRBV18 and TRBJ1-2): NAGVMQNPRHLVRRRGQEARLRCSPMKGHSHVYWYRQLPEEGLKFMVYLQKENIIDESGMPKERFSAEFPKEGPSILRIQQVVRGDSAAYFCASSGQSLNYGYTFGSGTRLTVV.

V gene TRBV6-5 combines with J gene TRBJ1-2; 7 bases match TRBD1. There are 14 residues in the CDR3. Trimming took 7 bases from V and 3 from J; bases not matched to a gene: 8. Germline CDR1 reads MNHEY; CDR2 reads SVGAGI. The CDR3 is CASMPHTGDYGYTF. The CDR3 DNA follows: TGTGCCAGCATGCCTCACACAGGGGACTATGGCTACACCTTC.

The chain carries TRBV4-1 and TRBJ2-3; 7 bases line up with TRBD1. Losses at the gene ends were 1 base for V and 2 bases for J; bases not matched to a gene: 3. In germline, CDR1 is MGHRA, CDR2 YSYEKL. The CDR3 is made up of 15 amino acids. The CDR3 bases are TGCGCCAGCAGCCAAGGACAGGGTTACACAGATACGCAGTATTTT. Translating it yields CASSQGQGYTDTQYF.

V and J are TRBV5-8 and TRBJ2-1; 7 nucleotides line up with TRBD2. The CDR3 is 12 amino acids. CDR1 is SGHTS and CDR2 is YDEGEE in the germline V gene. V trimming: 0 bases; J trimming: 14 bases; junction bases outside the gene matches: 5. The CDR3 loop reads CASSLGGGSEFF. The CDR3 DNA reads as TGTGCCAGCAGCTTGGGTGGCGGGAGCGAGTTCTTC.

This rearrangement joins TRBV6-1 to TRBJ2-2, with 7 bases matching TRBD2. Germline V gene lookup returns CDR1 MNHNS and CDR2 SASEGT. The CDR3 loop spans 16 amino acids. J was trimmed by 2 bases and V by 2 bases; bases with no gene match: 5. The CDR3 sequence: CASSEQAGVNTGELFF. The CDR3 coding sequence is TGTGCCAGCAGTGAACAGGCGGGAGTAAACACCGGGGAGCTGTTTTTT.